This TCR beta chain is drawn from a study of naive and memory T cell subsets. Study outcomes and limitations: There was no ground truth to check naive and memory subset results. Expression changes during T cell differentiation may affect RNA-based TCR counts. Gini index rose across naive, CM, EM and EMRA in CD4 and CD8.

An equimolar mix of two oligonucleotides served as the beta constant-region primer for TRBC1 and TRBC2. Ligated cDNA was amplified by four rounds of PCR with nested alpha and beta constant-region primers and SP2. TCRdb called the UMI-ligation and nested PCR reads again in MiXCR, with one record for every CDR3 protein. Found here are more than 6,000 distinct CDR3 sequences, about 30% of them singletons; the top ten hold approximately 63%. The germline CDR1 and CDR2 sequences are SGHDN and FVKESK. There are 14 residues in the CDR3. V was pared by 1 base and J by 9 bases, with 15 bases between. This clonotype was seen a few times. What it recognizes is unknown.

Source material: CD8+ TEMRA cells from blood. As for subset: effector memory re-expressing CD45RA, CD45RA+ CD27-. The receptor's source is a human donor in good health. The chain carries TRBV14 and TRBJ2-5; D is uncertain. As DNA, the CDR3 is TGTGCCAGCAGCCAAGGCGGCTCCCCCGGGTCCCAGTACTTC. Its protein is CASSQGGSPGSQYF. Complete variable domain (other parts from reference TRBV14 and TRBJ2-5): EAGVTQFPSHSVIEKGQTVTLRCDPISGHDNLYWYRRVMGKEIKFLLHFVKESKQDESGMPNNRFLAERTGGTYSTLKVQPAELEDSGVYFCASSQGGSPGSQYFGPGTRLLVL.